This T cell receptor (beta chain) comes out of a study of PD-1 blockade in classical Hodgkin lymphoma. Regarding the study as a whole: Patients with a complete response exhibited baseline diversity comparable to newly diagnosed patients. Relapsed/refractory patients reportedly had the lowest baseline TCR diversity, below newly diagnosed patients, who were below healthy donors.

About this clone itself: Its target is not known.

The assay was immunoSEQ multiplex PCR, and TCRdb's table has in-frame clones only and misses some. This sample has 30,000 or so clones, with 70% to 90% found just once. Time point reported: cycle 4 day 1 (C4D1), after 6 weeks of nivolumab. Every patient had relapsed following autologous stem cell transplantation, and cohorts differed in brentuximab vedotin exposure. Using magnetic negative selection, the CD4+ T cells were separated out of thawed PBMCs. Here the sequenced sample was CD4+ T cells from blood, taken before the fourth cycle of nivolumab. The receptor was isolated from a human donor with classical Hodgkin lymphoma.

The CDR3 is CAITGDPETQYF. In nucleotides, the CDR3 is TGTGCCATAACCGGGGATCCGGAGACCCAGTACTTC. V usage is TRBV10-3 and J usage is TRBJ2-5; weak D call: TRBD2 (5 bases). V was trimmed by 9 bases and J by 5 bases, leaving 13 bases between them. The CDR3 spans 12 residues. The germline gives CDR1 ENHRY, CDR2 SYGVKD.